This T cell receptor (beta chain) was captured by sequencing in a study of metastatic and nonmetastatic thyroid tumors (dated by TCRdb to 2020 to 2022). Turning to the overall study: For patients with malignant and with benign thyroid disease, the researchers compared repertoires between peripheral blood samples and tumor or nodule tissue samples.

What the study reported, not specific to this receptor: In both blood and tumor samples, malignant tumors were reported to have significantly higher TCR beta diversity than benign nodules.

This clone was observed at least ten times. What this receptor recognizes is not known. No base quality information exists; no much larger clone differs at one position. Library creation used PCR. The instrument was an Illumina HiSeq 4000. High-throughput sequencing was used to profile the TCR beta-chain CDR3 region of every patient. In the authors' own workflow: A classifier to discriminate distant-metastatic papillary thyroid cancer patients was built from CDR3 differences across clinicopathological groups. The Shannon index was used to measure repertoire diversity, and the Morisita-Horn index was used to measure how similar tumor and blood repertoires were. TCRdb reprocessed the public reads (quality trimming at Q25 with fastp, clone calling with MiXCR) and kept in-frame beta chains. It is TCRdb's table, rather than the study itself, that gives the V and J calls and clone size. Present in this sample are more than 20,000 clones, about an eighth of which were seen just once. Roughly 5.3% of the sample is in the top ten clones.

No treatment had been received by any patient before thyroid surgery. Using T-cell receptor beta sequencing, the researchers looked back retrospectively at clinical samples from patients, gathered between about 2012 and 2019. The CDR3 goes from the cysteine to the phenylalanine over 17 residues. CDR3 DNA only is kept here, 51 bases in frame from base 1. The germline V and J ends show losses of 4 bases and 2 bases respectively, and no gene match explains 10 bases of the junction. The germline V gene specifies MGHRA as CDR1 and YSYEKL as CDR2. The sequence links TRBV4-1 to TRBJ2-2, and 7 junctional nucleotides match TRBD1. This sequence was found in a female donor with papillary thyroid cancer or a benign thyroid nodule (not recorded which). Some clones in this sample may be carry-over from other donors' samples. The sequenced sample consisted of blood. The CDR3 region: CASSLNSGTVNTGELFF. The nucleotide sequence is TGCGCCAGCAGCCTCAACTCCGGGACAGTCAACACCGGGGAGCTGTTTTTT.